This T cell receptor (beta chain) was identified in a study of radiotherapy plus CTLA-4 blockade in lung cancer. Study results and limitations: Reported findings show early blood T cell clone dynamics, with interferon-beta, best predicted response. Among blood TCR repertoires after radiotherapy plus ipilimumab, tumor-derived clones expanded.

Focal radiation plus CTLA-4 blockade with ipilimumab was given to patients with chemo-refractory metastatic non-small-cell lung cancer. Trimming shortened V by 3 bases and J by 3 bases, and 6 bases separated the two germline ends. CDR1 KGHSH and CDR2 LQKENI come from the germline V gene. This CDR3 has 13 amino acids. The assay was immunoSEQ multiplex PCR, and TCRdb's table has in-frame clones only and misses some. The table shows approximately 97,000 clones, with roughly four fifths occurring only once. Of note for this clone: Its matching antigen is unknown.

The sequencing here drew on peripheral blood, taken from a patient treated with radiotherapy plus ipilimumab. The chain combines TRBV18 with TRBJ1-5; D unclear. This sequence originates from a human donor with non-small cell lung cancer who had stable disease on radiotherapy plus ipilimumab. The CDR3 bases are TGTGCCAGCTCACCGAGCACCAATCAGCCCCAGCATTTT. Protein: CASSPSTNQPQHF.